The 2 T cell receptor beta chains listed next were all sequenced from one sample in a study of T-cell memory formation after mild COVID-19. TCRdb passed the 5' RACE reads through MiXCR, listing each CDR3 protein once. The sample holds about 340,000 distinct CDR3 sequences, about 16% seen once. Material for sequencing was PBMCs or a T cell subset sorted from them (not recorded which). The receptors come from a man aged 18 to 29 who had mild COVID-19 (a few samples of this study predate the infection). Cell type and time point are not known.

This clonotype was counted between two and nine times. The V gene is TRBV6-6, the J gene TRBJ2-5; the D gene is possibly TRBD2 (5 bases). V was shortened by 3 bases and J by 2 bases, with 10 bases between the two germline ends. This CDR3 has 14 amino acids. Per the germline V gene, CDR1 is MNHNY and CDR2 is SVGAGI (reference sequence). CDR3 sequence reads: CASSYTGLQETQYF. The CDR3 bases are TGTGCCAGCAGTTATACGGGGTTGCAAGAGACCCAGTACTTC.

This clonotype came up a few times. The chain combines TRBV7-2 with TRBJ2-1; 9 bases map to TRBD1. J was trimmed by 7 bases and V by 3 bases; bases with no gene match: 7. The CDR3 runs to 15 residues. Germline V CDR1 and CDR2: SGHTA, FQGNSA. CDR3 bases: TGTGCCAGCAGCTTTAGTGGGACAGGGAAAAATGAGCAGTTCTTC. This translates into CASSFSGTGKNEQFF.